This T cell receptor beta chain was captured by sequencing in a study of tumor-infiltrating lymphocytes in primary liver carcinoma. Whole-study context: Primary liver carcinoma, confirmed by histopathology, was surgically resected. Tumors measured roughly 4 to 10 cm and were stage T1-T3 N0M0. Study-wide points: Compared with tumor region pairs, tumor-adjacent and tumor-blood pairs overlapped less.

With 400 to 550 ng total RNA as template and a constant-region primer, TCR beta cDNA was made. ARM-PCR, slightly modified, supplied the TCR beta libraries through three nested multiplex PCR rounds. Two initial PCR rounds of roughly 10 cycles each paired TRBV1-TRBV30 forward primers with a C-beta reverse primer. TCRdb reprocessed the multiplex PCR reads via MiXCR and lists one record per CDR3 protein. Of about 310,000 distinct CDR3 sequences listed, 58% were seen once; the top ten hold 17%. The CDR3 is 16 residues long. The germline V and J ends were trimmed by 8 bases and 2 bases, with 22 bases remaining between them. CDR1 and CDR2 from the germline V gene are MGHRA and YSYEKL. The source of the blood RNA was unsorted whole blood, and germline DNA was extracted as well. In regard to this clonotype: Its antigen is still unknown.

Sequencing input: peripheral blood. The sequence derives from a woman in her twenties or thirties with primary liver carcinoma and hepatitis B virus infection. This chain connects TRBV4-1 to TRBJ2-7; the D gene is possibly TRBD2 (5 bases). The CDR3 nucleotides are TGCGCCAGCGGCCCAGAGGGTTGGGCGGTTACCTACGAGCAGTACTTC. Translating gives CASGPEGWAVTYEQYF.